This TCR beta chain was identified in a study of shared clonotypes between healthy human individuals (dated by TCRdb to about 2020). With regard to the full study: A couple of women and three men aged 18 to 49 years were included in the cohort. For each donor, three plates each were used for CD4 naive and CD4 memory, two plates were used for CD8 naive, and one plate was used for CD8 memory. Between about 0.8 and 9 billion PBMCs per donor were obtained by leukapheresis. The study deeply sequenced blood TCR repertoires of roughly five healthy adults to estimate repertoire size and the extent of clonotype sharing between individuals. Different laboratories and diverse techniques were used to prepare libraries and sequence TCR repertoires, to increase sequencing depth and limit assay-specific biases. On the study overall, not on this receptor specifically: Pairwise subsampling led to the expectation that sequencing depth would affect the degree of clonotype sharing among donors. Naive subsets generally had larger estimated clonotype richness than memory subsets. Clonotypes shared by all four sorted-subset donors showed higher generation probabilities than non-shared clonotypes. Even with the large sequencing depth, rarefaction of the sorted-subset datasets indicated that sequencing was incomplete. The genetic and exposure-history diversity represented was limited by the small number of donors. Across four donors, about 5.2% of naive CD4, more than 3% of naive CD8, 2.3% of memory CD4, and 0.4% to 0.45% of memory CD8 clonotypes were shared. Sampling was limited to blood, and TCR repertoires in tissue likely differ from TCR repertoires in blood.

Details on this clone: Its binding antigen is unknown. No much larger clone exists at a distance of one base, and base qualities are not known.

For the CD8 naive samples, CD45RO-negative cells were positively selected for CCR7, yielding a CD45RA+CCR7+ population from which TemRA cells were excluded. Healthy HIV-negative adults with no recently reported acute infections or vaccinations were included as donors. Every donor was a Caucasian adult residing in Nashville, Tennessee, USA. Blood was collected by leukapheresis, and PBMCs were isolated by Ficoll-Histopaque density gradient centrifugation and then cryopreserved in liquid nitrogen vapor phase. Analytical flow cytometry was used to check the purity and quantity of each magnetically sorted T cell population. Genomic DNA was isolated from each sorted fraction and quantified by UV absorbance on a Nanodrop 2000c. The CDR3 measures 14 amino acids from cysteine to phenylalanine. The retained sequence is limited to the CDR3, 42 bases, with the frame set at the first base. Per the germline V gene, SGHAT is the CDR1 and FQNNGV is the CDR2. The germline V end is reduced by 10 bases and the J end by 0 bases; junction bases left unmatched: 7.

Using the deep immunoSEQ assay, multiplex PCR amplified TCR CDR3 regions from genomic DNA. For each cell subset, the extracted genomic DNA was distributed evenly across all wells of several immunoSEQ 96-well plates, and each plate served as one replicate. For sorted subsets, about 200 ng genomic DNA, equal to tens of thousands of T cell genomes, was loaded into each replicate PCR. The purified libraries were quantified using a Qubit 3.0 fluorometer, sized with a Bioanalyzer 2100, and then quantified again using the KAPA Library Quantification kit. Every immunoSEQ 96-well plate was sequenced on a separate single-read 150-cycle Illumina NextSeq 550 flow cell. From the authors' description of their analysis: Because the immunoSEQ output included only junctional sequences and no quality scores, the filtering could not be the same as the filtering used for full-length reads. Sequences were annotated with PyIR, a Python wrapper for IgBLAST v1.9, and V/J genes and CDR3 were assigned using IMGT germline references. Reads were filtered out if the reads had weak V/J assignments (E-value above 1e-6), no CDR3, stop codons, out-of-frame junctions, or ambiguous translated residues. A V3J clonotype was defined by an identical inferred V gene, J gene, and CDR3 amino acid sequence. Percentage overlap between repertoires was calculated by dividing the number of shared unique clonotypes by the size of the smaller repertoire. RTK rarefaction, the Chao1 estimator, and Recon v2.1 estimates of unobserved clonotypes were used to assess repertoire richness. OLGA was used to compute generation probabilities for all TCRbeta clonotypes that the gDNA method yielded from a few donors. TCRdb's version of the immuneACCESS table is confined to in-frame rearrangements and falls short of the full clone set. An unresolved V gene accounts for under half of the shortfall where checked; the remainder is of unknown origin. V and J calls and clone size are those listed in that table; D and trimming were worked out from the DNA. The sample has around 1.9 million clones on record, about 92% of them singletons. The ten top clones hold about 1.5% of the sample.

The chain was built from TRBV11-2 and TRBJ2-3; TRBD2 fits 7 bases in the junction. Material: naive CD8+ T cells from PBMCs. Explained via the paper, the cell subset or site label denotes: CD45RA+CCR7+. This clonotype was obtained from a man younger than 35 in good health. Some clones in this sample may be carry-over from other donors' samples. The encoded CDR3 is CATRREYSTDTQYF. The nucleotides are TGTGCCACGCGGCGGGAGTACAGCACAGATACGCAGTATTTT.